This TCR beta chain came from a study of blood T cell repertoires in COVID-19. About the study: In each case, the material was cDNA or gDNA derived from T cells, B-cell-depleted T cells, or PBMCs.

Authors' analysis steps: The assay estimated nucleated cells by amplifying reference gene primers. Assay: immunoSEQ multiplex PCR; the TCRdb copy retains only in-frame clones and omits some. V and J calls and clone size are given by that table; D and trimming were obtained from the DNA. Found here are 150,000 to 190,000 clones, around 87% of them singletons; the top ten hold roughly 15%. This TCR was recovered from a woman aged 40 to 50 with acute or convalescent COVID-19. Sequenced material: peripheral blood.

CDR3 coding DNA: TGCGCCAGCACCACGGGAGGGCGGGGCGAGACCCAGTACTTC. It is translated as CASTTGGRGETQYF. This sequence joins TRBV5-1 and TRBJ2-5, with 8 bases that match TRBD2. V lost 6 bases and J lost 5; bases outside the gene matches: 9. CDR1 SGHRS and CDR2 YFSETQ come from the germline V gene. The CDR3 covers 14 residues.